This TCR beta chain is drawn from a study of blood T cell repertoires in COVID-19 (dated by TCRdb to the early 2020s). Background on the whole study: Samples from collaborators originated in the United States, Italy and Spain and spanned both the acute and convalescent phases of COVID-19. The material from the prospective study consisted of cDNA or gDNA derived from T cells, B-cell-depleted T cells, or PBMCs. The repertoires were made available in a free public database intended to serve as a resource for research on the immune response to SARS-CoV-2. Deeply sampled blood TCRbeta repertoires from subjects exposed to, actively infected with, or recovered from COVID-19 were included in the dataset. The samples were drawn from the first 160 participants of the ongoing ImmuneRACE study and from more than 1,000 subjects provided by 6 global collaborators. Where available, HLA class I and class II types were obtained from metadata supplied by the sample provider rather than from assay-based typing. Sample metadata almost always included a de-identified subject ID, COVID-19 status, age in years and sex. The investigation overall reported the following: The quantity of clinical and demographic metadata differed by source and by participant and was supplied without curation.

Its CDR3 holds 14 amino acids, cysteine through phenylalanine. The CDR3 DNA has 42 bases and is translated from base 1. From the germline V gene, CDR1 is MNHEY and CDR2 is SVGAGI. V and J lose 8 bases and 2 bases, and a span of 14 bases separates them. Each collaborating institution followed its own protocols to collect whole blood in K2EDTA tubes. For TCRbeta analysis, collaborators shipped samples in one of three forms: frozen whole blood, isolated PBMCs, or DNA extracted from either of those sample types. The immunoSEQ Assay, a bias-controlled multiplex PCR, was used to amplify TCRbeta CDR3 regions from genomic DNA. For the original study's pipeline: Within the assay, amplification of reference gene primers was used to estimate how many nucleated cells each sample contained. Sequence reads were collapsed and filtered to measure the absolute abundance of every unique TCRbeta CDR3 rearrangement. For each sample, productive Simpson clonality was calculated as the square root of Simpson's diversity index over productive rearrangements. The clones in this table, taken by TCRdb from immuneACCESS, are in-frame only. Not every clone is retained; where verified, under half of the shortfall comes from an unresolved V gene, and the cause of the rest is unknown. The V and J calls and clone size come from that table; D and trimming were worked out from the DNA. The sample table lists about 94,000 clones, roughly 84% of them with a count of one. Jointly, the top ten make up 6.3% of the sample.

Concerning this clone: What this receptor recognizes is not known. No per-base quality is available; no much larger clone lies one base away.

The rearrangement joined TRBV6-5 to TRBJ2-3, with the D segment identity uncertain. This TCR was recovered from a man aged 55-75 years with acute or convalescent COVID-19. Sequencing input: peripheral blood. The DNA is TGTGCCAGCCGAAGAACCCAGTCCACAGATACGCAGTATTTT. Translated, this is CASRRTQSTDTQYF.